The sequence of this T cell receptor beta chain was determined in a study of response to subunit inactivated influenza vaccine. CDR1 and CDR2 (germline): MNHEY, SVGEGT. V was shortened by 0 bases and J by 4 bases, with 11 bases between the two germline ends. The CDR3 totals 15 residues. TCRdb independently ran MiXCR on the RT-PCR reads; one entry per CDR3 protein. The repertoire holds roughly 760,000 distinct CDR3 sequences, with 21% as singletons. Study-wide results and limits: Few additional T cells are recruited per seasonal influenza vaccination, authors suggested.

This clonotype was picked up a small number of times. Antigen: not known. The material sequenced was PBMCs from blood, taken roughly 5 days after vaccination. This receptor was taken from a man aged 45 to 65 who received an inactivated influenza vaccine. This sequence joins TRBV6-2 or TRBV6-3 and TRBJ2-3; the D call may be TRBD1 or TRBD2 (5 bases each). CDR3 region: CASSYSGTRPDTQYF. Written as DNA, the CDR3 is TGTGCCAGCAGTTACTCCGGGACCCGTCCAGATACGCAGTATTTT.